This passage covers 25 T cell receptor beta chains from one sample sequenced in a study of blood T cell repertoires in COVID-19 (dated by TCRdb to the early 2020s). The library was generated by the immunoSEQ multiplex PCR assay. Here the immuneACCESS table is served through TCRdb, limited to in-frame sequences with V and J called. Missing clones are a known gap in these copies; in checked studies unresolved V genes cover under half, and the rest lacks a known reason. This sample lists 100,000 to 150,000 clones; 65% to 90% were detected once. The ten largest make up over 7.5% of the sample. The sequenced sample was peripheral blood. These receptor sequences come from a woman aged 55-70 years with active or convalescent COVID-19.

The chain links TRBV4-1 to TRBJ1-2; a weak D match, TRBD1 (5 bases). The CDR3 runs to 13 residues. The V gene's germline CDR1 is MGHRA and CDR2 YSYEKL. V was shortened by 4 bases and J by 13 bases, with 19 bases between the two germline ends. The CDR3 region is CASSPLGLSQFTF. For the CDR3, the DNA is TGCGCCAGCAGCCCCCTGGGACTGTCCCAATTCACCTTC.

V usage is TRBV6-5 and J usage is TRBJ2-6; D is undetermined. This CDR3 comprises 13 residues. The V gene's germline CDR1 is MNHEY and CDR2 SVGAGI. V shed 10 bases and J shed 0 bases, with 7 bases lying between them. DNA of the CDR3: TGTGCCATCCTAGACTCTGGGGCCAACGTCCTGACTTTC. Amino acids: CAILDSGANVLTF.

The CDR3 sequence is CASSLTVEAFF. The CDR3 coding sequence is TGTGCCAGCAGCTTGACAGTTGAAGCTTTCTTT. The rearrangement joins TRBV5-8 to TRBJ1-1; unclear D gene. This CDR3 comprises 11 residues. Trimming cost V 1 base and J 7 bases, with 5 bases left between them. Germline CDR1 SGHTS, CDR2 YDEGEE.

The gene calls are TRBV7-9 and TRBJ1-5; 7 bases align to TRBD1. The germline V gene has CDR1 SEHNR and CDR2 FQNEAQ (reference sequence). The V and J ends lost 4 bases and 3 bases, in that order; junction bases with no gene match: 3. The CDR3 runs to 14 residues. CDR3 nucleotide sequence: TGTGCCAGCAGCTGGGGACAGTCCAATCAGCCCCAGCATTTT. It yields the protein CASSWGQSNQPQHF.

The chain links TRBV7-2 to TRBJ2-2, with D unclear. The CDR3 has 14 residues. Per germline, CDR1 SGHTA and CDR2 FQGNSA. V was cut by 3 bases and J by 5 bases, with 10 bases left in between. For the CDR3, the DNA is TGTGCCAGCAGCTTGGCGGAAGGAACCGGGGAGCTGTTTTTT. This gives the protein CASSLAEGTGELFF.

V and J are TRBV19 and TRBJ1-2; D is possibly TRBD1 (5 bases). This CDR3 region has 13 residues. CDR1 and CDR2 from the germline V gene are LNHDA and SQIVND (reference sequence). The V end was cut by 7 bases, the J end by 2 bases, with 11 bases between. The CDR3 DNA reads TGTGCCAGTACTCCGGACACGAACTATGGCTACACCTTC. Amino acid sequence: CASTPDTNYGYTF.

The chain employs TRBV18 and TRBJ2-5; D is possibly TRBD1 (6 bases). The V gene's germline CDR1 is KGHSH and CDR2 LQKENI. V lost 1 base, J lost 9 bases, and 12 bases lay in between. The CDR3 is 13 residues long. The CDR3 protein is CASSPQNRVAQYF. DNA of the CDR3: TGTGCCAGCTCACCACAAAACAGGGTAGCCCAGTACTTC.

The rearrangement links TRBV5-8 to TRBJ1-1, with 8 bases aligning to TRBD1. The V segment lost 4 bases and the J segment 9 bases; nucleotides outside the gene matches: 5. Germline-derived CDR1 and CDR2 are SGHTS and YDEGEE. The CDR3 sequence is 12 residues long. CDR3 sequence reads: CASSPRDRKAFF. DNA for the CDR3: TGTGCCAGCAGCCCCCGGGACAGGAAAGCTTTCTTT.

The V gene is TRBV9, the J gene TRBJ1-1; no clear D. V lost 0 bases and J lost 5, with 8 bases in between. Germline values: CDR1 SGDLS, CDR2 YYNGEE. The length of the CDR3 is 13 residues. The DNA of the CDR3 is TGTGCCAGCAGCGTAGAGTCCCGGACTGAAGCTTTCTTT. Translation: CASSVESRTEAFF.

The chain joins TRBV30 to TRBJ1-2, with D possibly matching TRBD1 (6 bases). Trimming took off 0 bases at V and 4 bases at J, with 12 bases between the two ends. Germline lookup yields CDR1 GTSNPN and CDR2 SVGIG (reference sequence). This CDR3 has 14 residues. The CDR3, as DNA: TGTGCCTGGAGTGTACGGAAGGGGGTCTATGGCTACACCTTC. Amino acids: CAWSVRKGVYGYTF.

J is TRBJ2-1 and V is TRBV28; TRBD2 agrees at 15 bases. CDR3 length equals 18 residues. Germline values: CDR1 MDHEN, CDR2 SYDVKM. Trimming at V came to 6 bases and at J to 2 bases, leaving 8 bases not matched to a gene. The CDR3 DNA is TGTGCCAGCAGCCAGGGACTAGCGGGAGGTTTCCCCTACAATGAGCAGTTCTTC. Translation gives CASSQGLAGGFPYNEQFF.

This clone has at least ten counts. The V and J genes are TRBV5-4 and TRBJ1-1; weak D call: TRBD1 (5 bases). CDR1 SGHNT and CDR2 YYREEE come from the germline V gene (reference sequence). CDR3 length equals 14 residues. The germline V and J ends were trimmed by 3 bases and 5 bases, with 14 bases remaining between them. The DNA for the CDR3 is TGTGCCAGCAGCTCGGGACTTAGGGGAACTGAAGCTTTCTTT. Protein sequence: CASSSGLRGTEAFF.

The rearrangement links TRBV6-6 to TRBJ1-1; D possibly corresponds to TRBD1 (5 bases). CDR3 size: 14 residues. Trimming took 5 bases from V and 2 from J, leaving 12 bases between them. Germline CDR1 reads MNHNY; CDR2 reads SVGAGI (reference sequence). The DNA of the CDR3 is TGTGCCAGCAGTAGAGACAGCCCTAACACTGAAGCTTTCTTT. Protein product: CASSRDSPNTEAFF.

The chain is built from TRBV9 and TRBJ2-3; 9 nucleotides match TRBD2. Germline lookup yields CDR1 SGDLS and CDR2 YYNGEE. The J segment lost 7 bases and the V segment lost 4 bases, leaving 16 bases of the junction unmatched. This CDR3 contains 17 residues. This CDR3 is CASSQGSAGGPMYTQYF. CDR3 coding DNA: TGTGCCAGCAGCCAGGGTTCGGCGGGAGGGCCGATGTATACGCAGTATTTT.

This chain links TRBV28 with TRBJ2-1; no definite D call. Germline-derived CDR1 and CDR2 are MDHEN and SYDVKM. V was pared by 8 bases and J by 4 bases, with 12 bases between. There are 13 residues in the CDR3. CDR3 loop: CASLRDLYNEQFF. In DNA form, the CDR3 reads TGTGCCAGCCTTAGAGACTTGTACAATGAGCAGTTCTTC. The full variable domain, with the rest looked up from reference TRBV28 and TRBJ2-1, is DVKVTQSSRYLVKRTGEKVFLECVQDMDHENMFWYRQDPGLGLRLIYFSYDVKMKEKGDIPEGYSVSREKKERFSLILESASTNQTSMYLCASLRDLYNEQFFGPGTRLTVL.

This chain uses TRBV7-2 with TRBJ2-7, with TRBD2 matching over 13 bases. Germline CDR1 and CDR2: SGHTA and FQGNSA. The CDR3 is 15 residues long. The J segment lost 2 bases and the V segment lost 6 bases, leaving 4 bases of the junction unmatched. The CDR3 region is CASRVGLAGAYEQYF. The CDR3 bases are TGTGCCAGCAGGGTAGGACTAGCGGGGGCCTACGAGCAGTACTTC.

This chain joins TRBV28 and TRBJ2-7, with D possibly being TRBD2 (6 bases). Germline lookup yields CDR1 MDHEN and CDR2 SYDVKM. This CDR3 region has 13 residues. Trimming shortened V by 4 bases and J by 5 bases, and 12 bases separated the two germline ends. CDR3 DNA: TGTGCCAGCAGTTACGGGGGAAGGAACGAGCAGTACTTC. Translating it yields CASSYGGRNEQYF.

V is TRBV2 and J is TRBJ2-1; 10 nucleotides agree with TRBD2. V was clipped by 8 bases and J by 5 bases; unmatched bases: 6. Germline V gives CDR1 SNHLY, CDR2 FYNNEI. The CDR3 has 14 residues. The chain's CDR3 is CASGRLAGDNEQFF. The CDR3 DNA follows: TGTGCCAGCGGGCGGCTAGCGGGGGACAATGAGCAGTTCTTC.

The CDR3 DNA reads as TGTGCCACCAGCAGTGAAATGGGGGGAAAACTGTTTTTT. This encodes CATSSEMGGKLFF. This chain joins TRBV15 and TRBJ1-4; D possibly corresponds to TRBD1 (5 bases). CDR3 length: 13 amino acids. Looked up from germline, CDR1 is LNHNV and CDR2 is YYDKDF (reference sequence). V dropped 3 bases and J dropped 10 bases, with 12 bases sitting between them.

The chain combines TRBV28 with TRBJ2-7; 7 bases fit TRBD2. V shed 6 bases, J shed 1 base, and the junction held 6 bases outside the gene matches. Germline assignment: CDR1 MDHEN and CDR2 SYDVKM. The CDR3 consists of 14 residues. CDR3 nucleotides: TGTGCCAGCAGGGGGGGAGGGAGGTCCTACGAGCAGTACTTC. Translating it yields CASRGGGRSYEQYF.

This chain's CDR3 is CASRTGNEKLFF. The CDR3 DNA sequence: TGTGCCAGTAGGACGGGAAATGAAAAACTGTTTTTT. The chain employs TRBV19 and TRBJ1-4; D remains unclear. Trimming removed 6 bases at V and 5 bases at J, with 7 bases between. The length of the CDR3 is 12 residues. CDR1 and CDR2 from the germline V gene are LNHDA and SQIVND (reference sequence).

The rearrangement links TRBV27 to TRBJ1-2; D perhaps matches TRBD1 (5 bases). Trimming left V 2 bases short and J 0 bases short, with 13 bases between. This CDR3 comprises 16 residues. Germline V gene sequence: CDR1 MNHEY, CDR2 SMNVEV (reference sequence). The CDR3 region has the DNA TGTGCCAGCAGTTTACCGCGGGACGGAACTAACTATGGCTACACCTTC. Its protein product is CASSLPRDGTNYGYTF.

This rearrangement joins TRBV24-1 to TRBJ2-1; the match to TRBD2 covers 12 bases. Germline CDR1 is KGHDR and CDR2 is SFDVKD. This CDR3 is built from 16 residues. CDR3 sequence: CPIAVELAGGPGEQFF. CDR3 bases: TGTCCGATCGCAGTGGAGCTAGCGGGGGGGCCAGGTGAGCAGTTCTTC.

The genes are TRBV6-5 and TRBJ1-3, with TRBD1 matching 7 bases. The CDR3 runs 15 residues. The V gene end was trimmed by 6 bases and the J gene end by 4 bases; junction bases not matched to a gene: 9. The germline CDR1 and CDR2 sequences are MNHEY and SVGAGI. The CDR3 DNA is TGTGCCAGCAGACCTCTCAGGGGGAGGGGAAACACCATATATTTT. Encoded protein: CASRPLRGRGNTIYF.

CDR3 sequence reads: CASTRTGGSDTQYF. CDR3 sequence (DNA): TGTGCCAGTACCAGGACAGGGGGATCAGATACGCAGTATTTT. V is TRBV19 and J is TRBJ2-3, with TRBD1 identical over 10 bases. This CDR3 spans 14 amino acids. Unmatched junction bases numbered 5, after V lost 7 bases and J lost 4 bases. The V gene's germline CDR1 is LNHDA and CDR2 SQIVND (reference sequence).